The 26 T cell receptor beta chains listed next were all sequenced from one sample in a study of blood T cell repertoires in COVID-19. The table came from immunoSEQ multiplex PCR; TCRdb's copy has only in-frame clones and leaves some out. Of approximately 80,000 clones detected, about four fifths appear once; the ten largest clones hold approximately 44%. Sequenced: peripheral blood. These TCRs come from a man older than 75 with acute or convalescent COVID-19.

V gene TRBV5-1 combines with J gene TRBJ1-5; D unresolved. Per germline, CDR1 SGHRS and CDR2 YFSETQ. V gave up 0 bases and J gave up 6 bases, with 7 bases separating them. This CDR3 has 13 residues. The CDR3 DNA follows: TGCGCCAGCAGCTTGGTGCGGGGTCAGCCCCAGCATTTT. Translation: CASSLVRGQPQHF.

The rearrangement uses TRBV5-1 and TRBJ2-3; TRBD2 agrees at 9 bases. The junction had 3 bases not matched to a gene; V was cut back by 7 bases and J by 0 bases. This CDR3 has 14 residues. Germline V gene sequence: CDR1 SGHRS, CDR2 YFSETQ. The CDR3 sequence: CASRRGGSTDTQYF. The CDR3 nucleotides are TGCGCCAGCCGGCGGGGGGGAAGCACAGATACGCAGTATTTT.

This clone was seen a single time. The chain carries TRBV6-6 and TRBJ2-5; TRBD1 matches at 7 bases. The germline CDR1 and CDR2 sequences are MNHNY and SVGAGI (reference sequence). The CDR3 has 14 amino acids. V was clipped by 8 bases and J by 0 bases; unmatched bases: 6. CDR3 coding DNA: TGTGCCAGCTACGGGACAGCGTACCAAGAGACCCAGTACTTC. Amino acid sequence: CASYGTAYQETQYF.

The chain has TRBV28 and TRBJ1-1; the D is unclear. There are 15 residues in the CDR3. Germline CDR1 reads MDHEN; CDR2 reads SYDVKM. Trimming stripped 6 bases from V and 0 bases from J, with 14 bases between. For the CDR3, the DNA is TGTGCCAGCAGCCCCCTAGGCAGTTTGAACACTGAAGCTTTCTTT. It specifies CASSPLGSLNTEAFF.

This clone showed up just a few times. The chain links TRBV11-2 to TRBJ1-2, with a possible D match to TRBD1 (6 bases). Germline CDR1 is SGHAT and CDR2 is FQNNGV. The ends were cut back, 5 bases at V and 8 bases at J, with 15 bases in the middle. The CDR3 loop spans 13 amino acids. CDR3 sequence (DNA): TGTGCCAGCAGCCCGGGGGGGCAGAGAGGCTACACCTTC. It is translated as CASSPGGQRGYTF.

The chain is built from TRBV7-3 and TRBJ2-1; 15 bases are a match to TRBD2. After removal of 5 bases from V and 8 bases from J, the junction contained 7 bases not matched to a gene. Germline CDR1 and CDR2: SGHTA and FQGTGA. The CDR3 is 16 amino acids. CDR3 sequence (DNA): TGTGCCAGCAGCCCCGGAGGGACTAGCGGGAGGTATGAGCAGTTCTTC. Translated, it gives CASSPGGTSGRYEQFF.

V gene TRBV5-6 combines with J gene TRBJ1-1; D is uncertain. Per germline, CDR1 SGHDT and CDR2 YYEEEE. The CDR3 length is 11 residues. Trimming left V 4 bases short and J 4 bases short, with 5 bases between. The CDR3 bases are TGTGCCAGCAGCCGGTCCACTGAAGCTTTCTTT. It translates to CASSRSTEAFF.

The chain couples TRBV10-3 to TRBJ1-1; 7 bases line up with TRBD1. CDR1 and CDR2 (germline): ENHRY, SYGVKD. Unmatched junction bases numbered 7, after V lost 5 bases and J lost 7 bases. The CDR3 contains 13 residues. CDR3 protein: CAISIQGIGEAFF. Here the CDR3 DNA reads TGTGCCATCAGTATACAGGGGATCGGTGAAGCTTTCTTT.

The J gene is TRBJ2-1, the V gene TRBV7-9; 9 nucleotides agree with TRBD2. The CDR3 is made up of 19 amino acids. V was clipped by 5 bases and J by 7 bases; unmatched bases: 21. The V gene's germline CDR1 is SEHNR and CDR2 FQNEAQ (reference sequence). The CDR3, as DNA: TGTGCCAGCAGCGATACCTTAAAGACAGGGCTAGCGGGAAGTAATGAGCAGTTCTTC. This translates into CASSDTLKTGLAGSNEQFF.

V gene TRBV2 combines with J gene TRBJ2-2; D may be TRBD1 (5 bases). From germline, CDR1 is SNHLY and CDR2 FYNNEI. The CDR3 consists of 16 residues. V gave up 1 base and J gave up 0 bases, with 9 bases separating them. CDR3 loop: CASSEESTANTGELFF. As DNA, the CDR3 is TGTGCCAGCAGTGAAGAATCGACAGCGAACACCGGGGAGCTGTTTTTT.

This chain links TRBV6-5 with TRBJ1-1; 8 bases agree with TRBD1. The V segment lost 2 bases and the J segment 2 bases; nucleotides outside the gene matches: 4. The CDR3 loop spans 15 amino acids. The germline V gene encodes CDR1 MNHEY and CDR2 SVGAGI. The CDR3 sequence: CASSYEQGGNTEAFF. CDR3 coding DNA: TGTGCCAGCAGTTACGAACAGGGGGGCAACACTGAAGCTTTCTTT.

V is TRBV6-2 or TRBV6-3 and J is TRBJ2-2; D gene unclear. V was cut by 5 bases and J by 5 bases, with 15 bases left in between. This CDR3 spans 15 amino acids. Germline assignment: CDR1 MNHEY and CDR2 SVGEGT. The chain's CDR3 is CASSENGLPTGELFF. CDR3 bases: TGTGCCAGCAGTGAGAATGGTCTCCCTACCGGGGAGCTGTTTTTT.

This clone came up a few times. The chain links TRBV18 to TRBJ2-7, with 7 positions matching TRBD1. The V and J ends lost 2 bases and 10 bases, in that order; junction bases with no gene match: 5. This CDR3 is 12 amino acids long. Germline CDR1 and CDR2: KGHSH and LQKENI. CDR3 bases: TGTGCCAGCTCACCAGACAGGGATGGCCAGTACTTC. Its translation: CASSPDRDGQYF.

The chain couples TRBV30 to TRBJ2-7; D perhaps matches TRBD2 (6 bases). CDR3 length equals 12 residues. Germline values: CDR1 GTSNPN, CDR2 SVGIG (reference sequence). Trimming left V 5 bases short and J 2 bases short, with 10 bases between. The CDR3 loop is CAWGTYPYEQYF. CDR3 nucleotide sequence: TGTGCCTGGGGGACTTATCCCTACGAGCAGTACTTC.

V gene TRBV7-9 combines with J gene TRBJ2-1; 7 positions match TRBD2. This CDR3 comprises 16 residues. Germline V gene data show CDR1 as SEHNR and CDR2 as FQNEAQ (reference sequence). After removal of 1 base from V and 8 bases from J, the junction contained 11 bases not matched to a gene. CDR3 sequence reads: CASSLDGGGRGDEQFF. The DNA for the CDR3 is TGTGCCAGCAGCTTAGACGGGGGAGGCCGGGGGGATGAGCAGTTCTTC.

The chain employs TRBV2 and TRBJ1-1; D is uncertain. The CDR3 is 12 residues long. Looked up from germline, CDR1 is SNHLY and CDR2 is FYNNEI. Trimming pared 4 bases from V and 8 bases from J, leaving 11 bases between. The CDR3 loop is CASSVPGIEAFF. DNA for the CDR3: TGTGCCAGCAGTGTTCCGGGGATCGAAGCTTTCTTT.

This chain connects TRBV19 to TRBJ2-6; the D gene is possibly TRBD2 (6 bases). Germline V gives CDR1 LNHDA, CDR2 SQIVND (reference sequence). The CDR3 has 16 amino acids. V gave up 5 bases and J gave up 0 bases, with 11 bases separating them. CDR3 DNA sequence: TGTGCCAGTAGTGGGGACTTTAGCTCTGGGGCCAACGTCCTGACTTTC. This sequence encodes CASSGDFSSGANVLTF.

This clone came up a few times. This chain links TRBV24-1 with TRBJ1-5; D gene ambiguous. CDR1 is KGHDR and CDR2 is SFDVKD in the germline V gene. V lost 4 bases to trimming and J lost 4 bases, with 10 bases between them. The CDR3 consists of 14 residues. The CDR3 DNA reads TGTGCCACCAGTGACTCGCGGCGAAATCAGCCCCAGCATTTT. It translates to CATSDSRRNQPQHF.

The CDR3 protein is CASGLYGNTIYF. For the CDR3, the DNA is TGTGCTAGTGGTTTGTATGGAAACACCATATATTTT. The rearrangement links TRBV12-5 to TRBJ1-3; no firm D call. In germline, CDR1 is LGHNT, CDR2 FRNRAP. V was trimmed by 2 bases and J by 3 bases, leaving 2 bases between them. There are 12 residues in the CDR3.

The genes are TRBV18 and TRBJ1-1, with a tentative D call TRBD1 (5 bases). This CDR3 is built from 14 residues. The ends were cut back, 4 bases at V and 1 base at J, with 10 bases in the middle. Germline-derived CDR1 and CDR2 are KGHSH and LQKENI. CDR3 in amino acids: CASSLDSPNTEAFF. The CDR3 DNA is TGTGCCAGCTCACTCGACAGCCCGAACACTGAAGCTTTCTTT.

This chain joins TRBV29-1 and TRBJ1-1; no definite D call. Germline CDR1 and CDR2: SQVTM and ANQGSEA. Between the trimmed V and J ends, which lost 1 base and 6 bases, there was a span of 12 bases. The CDR3 is 13 amino acids. CDR3 in DNA: TGCAGCGTTGAAGGGGAGAGGTCCGCTGAAGCTTTCTTT. The encoded protein is CSVEGERSAEAFF.

The J gene is TRBJ1-4, the V gene TRBV3-1 (or the pseudogene TRBV3-2), with 7 bases aligning to TRBD1. The ends lost 4 bases at V and 5 bases at J; junction bases unmatched: 7. CDR1 is LGHDT, CDR2 YNNKEL, per germline (reference sequence). This CDR3 is built from 15 residues. The CDR3 reads CASSPLGTENEKLFF. CDR3 DNA: TGTGCCAGCAGCCCCCTTGGGACAGAGAATGAAAAACTGTTTTTT.

This sequence joins TRBV27 and TRBJ1-2; 7 nucleotides align to TRBD1. The germline gives CDR1 MNHEY, CDR2 SMNVEV (reference sequence). The length of the CDR3 is 13 residues. V shed 6 bases, J shed 4 bases, and the junction held 5 bases outside the gene matches. The CDR3 loop is CASSPDRTYGYTF. DNA of the CDR3: TGTGCCAGCAGCCCGGACAGGACCTATGGCTACACCTTC.

This rearrangement joins TRBV7-8 to TRBJ1-6; TRBD1 matches 8 bases. The CDR3 extends over 16 amino acids. Per the germline V gene, CDR1 is SGHVS and CDR2 is FQNEAQ. After removal of 0 bases from V and 4 bases from J, the junction contained 2 bases not matched to a gene. The CDR3 here is CASSLAGQGYNSPLHF. Here the CDR3 DNA reads TGTGCCAGCAGCTTAGCAGGACAGGGTTATAATTCACCCCTCCACTTT.

The V gene is TRBV6-5, the J gene TRBJ2-2; tentatively, D is TRBD1 (6 bases). The CDR3 sequence is 15 residues long. V was trimmed by 5 bases and J by 6 bases, leaving 16 bases between them. Per the germline V gene, CDR1 is MNHEY and CDR2 is SVGAGI. CDR3 in amino acids: CASSRYRDGAGELFF. The CDR3 DNA reads as TGTGCCAGCAGTAGATACAGGGATGGGGCCGGGGAGCTGTTTTTT.

The chain uses TRBV6-5 and TRBJ1-4, with TRBD1 as a possible D gene (5 bases). Trimming left V 6 bases short and J 5 bases short, with 16 bases between. Germline V gene data show CDR1 as MNHEY and CDR2 as SVGAGI. The CDR3 is 15 amino acids. Here the CDR3 reads CASRFSGATNEKLFF. CDR3 nucleotides: TGTGCCAGCAGGTTTAGTGGGGCCACAAATGAAAAACTGTTTTTT.